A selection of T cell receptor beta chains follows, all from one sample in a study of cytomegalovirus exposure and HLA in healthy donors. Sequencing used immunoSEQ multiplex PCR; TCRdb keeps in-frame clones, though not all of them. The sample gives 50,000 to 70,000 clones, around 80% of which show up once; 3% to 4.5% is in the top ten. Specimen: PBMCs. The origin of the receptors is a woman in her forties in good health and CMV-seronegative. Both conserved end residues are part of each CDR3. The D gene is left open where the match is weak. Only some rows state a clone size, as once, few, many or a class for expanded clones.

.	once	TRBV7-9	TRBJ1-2	CASSPGLNGYTF	TGTGCCAGCAGCCCGGGACTGAATGGCTACACCTTC
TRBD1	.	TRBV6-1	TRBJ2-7	CASGTGAYEQYF	TGTGCCTCCGGGACAGGGGCCTACGAGCAGTACTTC
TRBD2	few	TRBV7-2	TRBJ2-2	CASSTSGTGTGELFF	TGTGCCAGCAGCACTAGCGGGACGGGAACCGGGGAGCTGTTTTTT
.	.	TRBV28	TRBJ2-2	CASSTGELFF	TGTGCCAGCAGTACTGGGGAGCTGTTTTTT
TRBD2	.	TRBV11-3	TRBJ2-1	CASSLGAGGTYNEQFF	TGTGCCAGCAGCTTAGGGGCGGGAGGGACCTACAATGAGCAGTTCTTC
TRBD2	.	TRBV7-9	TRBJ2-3	CASSFTSVVDTQYF	TGTGCCAGCAGCTTTACTAGCGTCGTAGATACGCAGTATTTT
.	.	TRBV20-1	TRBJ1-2	CSARLPYGYTF	TGCAGTGCTAGACTCCCCTATGGCTACACCTTC
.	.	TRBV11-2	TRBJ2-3	CASSHTDTQYF	TGTGCCAGCAGCCATACAGATACGCAGTATTTT
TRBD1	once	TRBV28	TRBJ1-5	CASSPGQGADSNQPQHF	TGTGCCAGCAGTCCGGGACAGGGGGCGGATAGCAATCAGCCCCAGCATTTT
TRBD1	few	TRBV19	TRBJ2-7	CASSISGTDYEQYF	TGTGCCAGTAGTATATCCGGGACAGACTACGAGCAGTACTTC
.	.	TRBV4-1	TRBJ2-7	CASSQDHSGPLRGSEQYF	TGCGCCAGCAGCCAAGATCATTCCGGGCCGCTCCGGGGGAGCGAGCAGTACTTC
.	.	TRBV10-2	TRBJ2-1	CASSDRNEQFF	TGCGCCAGCAGTGACCGCAATGAGCAGTTCTTC
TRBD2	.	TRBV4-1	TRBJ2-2	CASSQPLRGASGELFF	TGCGCCAGCAGCCAACCCCTGCGGGGGGCAAGCGGGGAGCTGTTTTTT
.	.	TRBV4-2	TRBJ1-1	CASSQDESAGMNTEAFF	TGTGCCAGCAGCCAAGATGAGTCCGCGGGAATGAACACTGAAGCTTTCTTT